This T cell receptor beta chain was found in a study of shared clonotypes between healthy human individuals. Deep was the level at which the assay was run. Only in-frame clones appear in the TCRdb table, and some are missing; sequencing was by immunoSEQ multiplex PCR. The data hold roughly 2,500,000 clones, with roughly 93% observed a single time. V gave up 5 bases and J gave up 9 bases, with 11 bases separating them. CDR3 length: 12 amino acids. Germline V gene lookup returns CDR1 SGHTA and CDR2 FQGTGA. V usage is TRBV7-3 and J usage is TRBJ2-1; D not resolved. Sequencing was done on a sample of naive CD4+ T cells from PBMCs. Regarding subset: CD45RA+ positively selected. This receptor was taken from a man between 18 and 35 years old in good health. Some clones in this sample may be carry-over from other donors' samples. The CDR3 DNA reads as TGTGCCAGCAGCCGTCTCCCTGGTGAGCAGTTCTTC. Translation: CASSRLPGEQFF.